This entry describes one T cell receptor beta chain. Original processing notes: Using reference gene primer amplification, nucleated cell counts were estimated. Measured with immunoSEQ multiplex PCR; TCRdb has only the in-frame clones, and not every one. For V, J and clone size, that table is used; D and trimming come from the DNA. The sample has 59,000 or so clones; roughly 93% are singletons. This record belongs to a study of blood T cell repertoires in COVID-19. About the research overall: Sites across the United States, Italy and Spain contributed samples from acute and convalescent COVID-19. T cells, B-cell-depleted T cells, or PBMCs provided the cDNA or gDNA that served as material.

Specimen: peripheral blood. The receptor's source is a human donor in a cohort sampled during active COVID-19.

The CDR3 loop reads CASSLSPGLSSGNTIYF. The DNA for the CDR3 is TGTGCCAGCAGCTTGTCACCGGGTCTTTCCTCCGGAAACACCATATATTTT. The chain is built from TRBV5-6 and TRBJ1-3; D call uncertain. Germline loops: CDR1 SGHDT, CDR2 YYEEEE. V was cut by 1 base and J by 4 bases, with 18 bases left in between. The CDR3 spans 17 residues.